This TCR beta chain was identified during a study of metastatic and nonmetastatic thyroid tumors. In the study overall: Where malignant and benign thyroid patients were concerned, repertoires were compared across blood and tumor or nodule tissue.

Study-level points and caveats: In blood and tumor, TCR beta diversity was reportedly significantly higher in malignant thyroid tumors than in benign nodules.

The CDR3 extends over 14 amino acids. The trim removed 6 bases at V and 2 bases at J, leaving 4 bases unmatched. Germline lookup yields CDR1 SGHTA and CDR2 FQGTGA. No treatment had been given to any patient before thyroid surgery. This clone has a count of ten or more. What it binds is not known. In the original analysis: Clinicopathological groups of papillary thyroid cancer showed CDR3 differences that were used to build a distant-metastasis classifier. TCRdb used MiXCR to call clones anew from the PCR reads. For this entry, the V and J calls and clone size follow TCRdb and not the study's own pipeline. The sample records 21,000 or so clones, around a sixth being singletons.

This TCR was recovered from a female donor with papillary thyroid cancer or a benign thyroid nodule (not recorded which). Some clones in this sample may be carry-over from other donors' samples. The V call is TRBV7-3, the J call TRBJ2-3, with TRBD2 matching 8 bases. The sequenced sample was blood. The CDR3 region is CASSRRGATDTQYF. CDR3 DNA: TGTGCCAGCAGTCGGCGGGGGGCCACAGATACGCAGTATTTT.